This T cell receptor beta chain appears in the sequencing data of a study of T-cell memory formation after mild COVID-19. Study-level information: TCR clusters were mostly confined to one donor each.

Looked up from germline, CDR1 is SQVTM and CDR2 is ANQGSEA. CDR3 length: 16 residues. Trimming at V came to 4 bases and at J to 2 bases, leaving 7 bases not matched to a gene. TCRdb re-analysed the 5' RACE reads in MiXCR, keeping a single row per CDR3 protein. The data show 500,000 to 650,000 distinct CDR3 sequences, about a fifth seen once. Findings and limits, study-wide: Contracting clones from day 15 to 85 had balanced CD4/CD8; later expanders favoured CD4+. Pre-infection memory harbored some responding clones, suggesting cross-reactive memory joined. Researchers could not confirm that second-wave clones peaking on day 37 targeted SARS-CoV-2.

This clonotype was detected a few times. Its antigen is currently unknown. The receptor was derived from an adult woman who had mild COVID-19 (a few samples of this study predate the infection). Cell type and time point are not known. V usage is TRBV29-1 and J usage is TRBJ2-3; 12 bases align to TRBD2. Sequenced input: PBMCs or a T cell subset sorted from them (not recorded which). The CDR3 region is CSVGAGTSGYTDTQYF. CDR3 DNA: TGCAGCGTTGGGGCCGGGACTAGCGGGTACACAGATACGCAGTATTTT.